This T cell receptor (beta chain) comes out of a study of T cell responses to AZD1222 COVID-19 vaccine. Overall study findings and caveats: Among AZD1222 vaccinees, only six or seven were seropositive at baseline. Mostly white British, mostly female donors; authors suggested clonal diversity may be underestimated. None of the repertoires were sampled until the peak T cell response had passed. Reportedly, nearly half of unique spike TCRs recognized epitopes outside B.1.351/B.1.1.7 mutations.

As for this clone: Its antigen is not known.

Generated by immunoSEQ multiplex PCR, the TCRdb table keeps only in-frame clones and is missing some. The sample lists fewer than 120,000 clones, roughly 87% occurring once. This CDR3 spans 18 amino acids. V lost 3 bases to trimming and J lost 1 base, with 21 bases between them. CDR1 and CDR2 (germline): DFQATT, SNEGSKA (reference sequence). The TCR sequence derives from an adult in good health. V gene TRBV20-1 combines with J gene TRBJ1-4; no clear D. Material: peripheral blood, obtained on day 0 of AZD1222 vaccination. CDR3 nucleotides: TGCAGTGCTAGTGGGGTGAATGGGGTGATGGGAACTAATGAAAAACTGTTTTTT. Protein: CSASGVNGVMGTNEKLFF.